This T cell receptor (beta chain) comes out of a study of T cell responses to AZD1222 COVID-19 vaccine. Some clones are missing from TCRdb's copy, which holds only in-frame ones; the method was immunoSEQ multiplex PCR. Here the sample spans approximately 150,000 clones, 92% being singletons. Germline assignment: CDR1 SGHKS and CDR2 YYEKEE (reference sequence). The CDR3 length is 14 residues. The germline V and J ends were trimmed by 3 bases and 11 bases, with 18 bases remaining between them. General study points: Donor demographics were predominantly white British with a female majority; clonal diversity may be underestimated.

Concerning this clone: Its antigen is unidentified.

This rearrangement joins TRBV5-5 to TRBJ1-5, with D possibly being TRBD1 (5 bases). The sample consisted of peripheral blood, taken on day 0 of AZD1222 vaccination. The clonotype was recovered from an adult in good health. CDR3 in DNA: TGTGCCAGCAGCTCGACGGTGCCCCCCAGGGCCCAGCATTTT. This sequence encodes CASSSTVPPRAQHF.